The 11 T cell receptor beta chains in this list originate from one sample, sequenced in a study of OX40 agonist ivuxolimab in advanced cancers. The repertoire was sequenced with immunoSEQ multiplex PCR; TCRdb's copy has only in-frame clones and lacks some. Here the sample spans some 45,000 clones, 80% to 90% being singletons. The source was CD4+ or CD8+ T cells sorted from blood, collected in a trial of the OX40 agonist ivuxolimab. Receptors originate from an adult with an advanced solid tumor such as melanoma, head and neck, liver or kidney cancer.

The chain couples TRBV19 to TRBJ1-4; D is uncertain. V shed 6 bases and J shed 5 bases, with 13 bases lying between them. This CDR3 contains 14 residues. Germline V gene lookup returns CDR1 LNHDA and CDR2 SQIVND (reference sequence). The CDR3 DNA reads as TGTGCCAGTAGGAGACGAGAACGGAATGAAAAACTGTTTTTT. This codes for CASRRRERNEKLFF. The full variable domain, in which reference TRBV19 and TRBJ1-4 provide the parts outside the CDR3, is DGGITQSPKYLFRKEGQNVTLSCEQNLNHDAMYWYRQDPGQGLRLIYYSQIVNDFQKGDIAEGYSVSREKKESFPLTVTSAQKNPTAFYLCASRRRERNEKLFFGSGTQLSVL.

Points on this clone: Other DNA variants within this sample encode the same CDR3. V and J are TRBV28 and TRBJ1-2; D uncertain. The CDR3 is 11 amino acids. Germline V lookup: CDR1 MDHEN, CDR2 SYDVKM. V lost 8 bases and J 4 bases, leaving 8 bases between the germline ends. CDR3 region: CASREGYGYTF. DNA for the CDR3: TGTGCCAGCCGAGAAGGCTATGGCTACACCTTC.

This chain links TRBV18 with TRBJ1-1, with a weak D call TRBD1 (6 bases). The length of the CDR3 is 16 residues. Looked up from germline, CDR1 is KGHSH and CDR2 is LQKENI. Trimming cost V 2 bases and J 8 bases, with 21 bases left between them. This CDR3 reads CASSPFSTPQGPEAFF. The CDR3 region has the DNA TGTGCCAGCTCACCATTCAGTACCCCTCAGGGGCCGGAAGCTTTCTTT.

The chain joins TRBV28 to TRBJ2-7; no clear D gene. The CDR3 has 12 residues. In germline, CDR1 is MDHEN, CDR2 SYDVKM. Between the trimmed V and J ends, which lost 1 base and 7 bases, there was a span of 8 bases. The chain's CDR3 is CASSLSRREQYF. CDR3 bases: TGTGCCAGCAGTTTATCCCGGCGTGAGCAGTACTTC.

The chain employs TRBV30 and TRBJ1-5, with D unresolved. The CDR3 runs to 13 residues. V was shortened by 3 bases and J by 4 bases, with 10 bases between the two germline ends. Germline V gene data show CDR1 as GTSNPN and CDR2 as SVGIG (reference sequence). The CDR3 nucleotides are TGTGCCTGGAGAGGGAAGGGAAATCAGCCCCAGCATTTT. Translation gives CAWRGKGNQPQHF. The variable domain in full, completed from reference TRBV30 and TRBJ1-5, reads SQTIHQWPATLVQPVGSPLSLECTVEGTSNPNLYWYRQAAGRGLQLLFYSVGIGQISSEVPQNLSASRPQDRQFILSSKKLLLSDSGFYLCAWRGKGNQPQHFGDGTRLSIL.

The rearrangement uses TRBV19 and TRBJ2-1, with D unresolved. V was pared by 4 bases and J by 3 bases, with 10 bases between. Germline V lookup: CDR1 LNHDA, CDR2 SQIVND (reference sequence). The CDR3 consists of 14 residues. The CDR3 bases are TGTGCCAGTAGTAACTCCAGAGACTACAATGAGCAGTTCTTC. This encodes CASSNSRDYNEQFF. The full variable domain, its missing parts supplied by reference TRBV19 and TRBJ2-1, is DGGITQSPKYLFRKEGQNVTLSCEQNLNHDAMYWYRQDPGQGLRLIYYSQIVNDFQKGDIAEGYSVSREKKESFPLTVTSAQKNPTAFYLCASSNSRDYNEQFFGPGTRLTVL.

The chain uses TRBV28 and TRBJ2-1; the match to TRBD2 covers 12 bases. Germline lookup yields CDR1 MDHEN and CDR2 SYDVKM. The CDR3 is 14 residues long. V was clipped by 8 bases and J by 8 bases; unmatched bases: 7. CDR3 protein: CASRPGLAGHEQFF. DNA for the CDR3: TGTGCCAGCCGCCCAGGACTAGCGGGACATGAGCAGTTCTTC.

The rearrangement joins TRBV19 to TRBJ1-2; no reliable D call. The length of the CDR3 is 10 residues. From germline, CDR1 is LNHDA and CDR2 SQIVND (reference sequence). V was trimmed by 4 bases and J by 6 bases, leaving 3 bases between them. The CDR3 is CASSKNGYTF. DNA of the CDR3: TGTGCCAGTAGTAAAAATGGCTACACCTTC. The full variable domain, with the rest looked up from reference TRBV19 and TRBJ1-2, is DGGITQSPKYLFRKEGQNVTLSCEQNLNHDAMYWYRQDPGQGLRLIYYSQIVNDFQKGDIAEGYSVSREKKESFPLTVTSAQKNPTAFYLCASSKNGYTFGSGTRLTVV.

This clone was observed once. The chain couples TRBV7-6 to TRBJ1-1; 7 positions agree with TRBD1. V shed 5 bases and J 0 bases; nucleotides not matched to a gene: 6. The CDR3 totals 15 residues. The germline gives CDR1 SGHVS, CDR2 FNYEAQ. In DNA form, the CDR3 reads TGTGCCAGCAGCCCGAGGACAGGCTTGAACACTGAAGCTTTCTTT. Residues: CASSPRTGLNTEAFF.

The sample holds a few counts of this clone. The rearrangement links TRBV6-6 to TRBJ1-2; the match to TRBD1 covers 10 bases. CDR1 is MNHNY, CDR2 SVGAGI, per germline (reference sequence). The CDR3 consists of 14 residues. V lost 4 bases to trimming and J lost 8 bases; unmatched junction nucleotides: 7. This chain's CDR3 is CASSWTTGGRGYTF. The CDR3 DNA is TGTGCCAGCAGTTGGACGACAGGGGGCAGGGGCTACACCTTC.

Regarding this clone: The junction differs from germline at one of its ends, possibly a read error. The chain uses TRBV7-9 and TRBJ2-7; possibly TRBD1 for D (6 bases). CDR1 and CDR2 from the germline V gene are SEHNR and FQNEAQ (reference sequence). This CDR3 comprises 15 residues. The CDR3 DNA sequence: TGTGCCAACAGCTTATACAGGGAAGTAAGCCACGAGCAGTACTTC. This translates into CANSLYREVSHEQYF.